The present T cell receptor (delta chain) was sequenced within a study of gamma-delta T cells after stem cell transplantation. This CDR3 contains 16 residues. In germline, CDR1 is GEAIGNYY, CDR2 EKD. A remark on this clone: TCRdb attributes to this sequence the protein of a much larger clone, which differs from the DNA translation at residue 13; a read error is likely, and the protein displayed is translated from the DNA.

TCRdb re-called the RT-PCR reads via CATT. Altogether some 600 delta-chain clones are present, over 7.5% being singletons, with the ten largest covering 50% to 70%. The clonotype originates from a human donor. It is not recorded whose cells these are; they may come from a transplant donor. The chain uses TRDV2 and TRDJ1; 13 positions agree with TRDD3. Sequenced sample: gamma-delta T cells. The CDR3 here is CACDALLGDTTDTLIF. In nucleotides, the CDR3 is TGTGCCTGTGACGCATTACTGGGGGATACGACCGATACACTCATCTTT.